Shown below are 14 T cell receptor beta chains from a single sample sequenced in a study of cytomegalovirus exposure and HLA in healthy donors (dated by TCRdb to 2016 to 2017). The protocol used for the library was the immunoSEQ multiplex PCR assay. For the multiplex PCR, a mixture combining 60 forward primers for TCR Vbeta segments and 13 reverse primers for TCR Jbeta segments was used. TCRdb limited this immuneACCESS table to in-frame rearrangements with V and J called. A share of clones is missing; checked studies link under half to unresolved V genes, and the rest is unexplained. This sample holds approximately 77,000 clones; over 65% were observed only once. The ten largest clones represent 4.5% of the sample. Sequencing was carried out using PBMCs. All receptors come from a man in his forties or fifties in good health and CMV-seronegative.

This chain uses TRBV21-1 with TRBJ2-6; the tabulated D call, TRBD1, remains unverified against the DNA. TRBV21-1 is a pseudogene segment. The CDR3 totals 15 residues. CDR3 in DNA: TGTGCCAGGGGACAGGGAGGCTCTGGGGCCAACGTCCTGACTTTC. It specifies CARGQGGSGANVLTF.

V gene TRBV5-4 combines with J gene TRBJ1-4, with TRBD1 identical over 8 bases. The CDR3 runs to 15 residues. Per the germline V gene, CDR1 is SGHNT and CDR2 is YYREEE (reference sequence). V was clipped by 0 bases and J by 8 bases; unmatched bases: 6. CDR3 sequence: CASSLAGGFSEKLFF. The CDR3 nucleotides are TGTGCCAGCAGCTTGGCAGGGGGCTTTTCGGAAAAACTGTTTTTT.

The CDR3 bases are TGCGCCAGCAGCTGGAAGCCCATACAGGCGGAAAACACCATATATTTT. Amino acid sequence: CASSWKPIQAENTIYF. This chain uses TRBV5-1 with TRBJ1-3; D perhaps matches TRBD1 (5 bases). This CDR3 contains 16 residues. Germline CDR1 reads SGHRS; CDR2 reads YFSETQ. Trimming took 3 bases from V and 6 from J, leaving 19 bases between them.

The chain recombines TRBV5-1 with TRBJ2-7; 10 nucleotides line up with TRBD1. Germline-derived CDR1 and CDR2 are SGHRS and YFSETQ. The length of the CDR3 is 16 residues. The V and J ends lost 0 bases and 2 bases, in that order; junction bases with no gene match: 5. Here the CDR3 reads CASSLGGQGSTYEQYF. DNA for the CDR3: TGCGCCAGCAGCTTGGGGGGACAGGGGAGCACCTACGAGCAGTACTTC.

This sequence joins TRBV28 and TRBJ2-1, with 9 bases lining up with TRBD2. This CDR3 is built from 15 residues. V lost 7 bases to trimming and J lost 10 bases; unmatched junction nucleotides: 14. Per germline, CDR1 MDHEN and CDR2 SYDVKM. CDR3 sequence (DNA): TGTGCCAGCACCTCCCGGGCGGGAGGGCGAAGCGAGCAGTTCTTC. Amino acid sequence: CASTSRAGGRSEQFF.

This sequence joins TRBV28 and TRBJ1-2; 7 nucleotides match TRBD1. The germline V gene has CDR1 MDHEN and CDR2 SYDVKM. The CDR3 is made up of 15 amino acids. The J segment lost 0 bases and the V segment lost 1 base, leaving 2 bases of the junction unmatched. The CDR3 region is CASSLLGTANYGYTF. CDR3 bases: TGTGCCAGCAGTTTATTAGGGACAGCTAACTATGGCTACACCTTC.

The chain links TRBV30 to TRBJ1-2; possible D gene TRBD1, 6 bases. V was pared by 3 bases and J by 2 bases, with 10 bases between. Germline V gene sequence: CDR1 GTSNPN, CDR2 SVGIG (reference sequence). The CDR3 is 13 residues long. The CDR3 DNA follows: TGTGCCTGGAGCCCTCAGGGGAACTATGGCTACACCTTC. It specifies CAWSPQGNYGYTF.

This clone was observed a few times. V gene TRBV7-8 combines with J gene TRBJ2-5; D may be TRBD2 (5 bases). Germline V CDR1 and CDR2: SGHVS, FQNEAQ. CDR3 length: 13 residues. V lost 6 bases and J lost 5, with 13 bases in between. CDR3 region: CASREAGRETQYF. CDR3 nucleotides: TGTGCCAGCAGGGAGGCGGGCCGGGAGACCCAGTACTTC.

This chain uses TRBV2 with TRBJ2-5, with 9 bases aligning to TRBD1. V lost 7 bases to trimming and J lost 13 bases; unmatched junction nucleotides: 19. Germline loops: CDR1 SNHLY, CDR2 FYNNEI. CDR3 length: 15 residues. The CDR3, as DNA: TGTGCCAGCACCGACGTAAGGACAGGGGCCACCCCAGGGTACTTC. Translation: CASTDVRTGATPGYF. The complete variable domain, with remaining parts taken from reference TRBV2 and TRBJ2-5, reads EPEVTQTPSHQVTQMGQEVILRCVPISNHLYFYWYRQILGQKVEFLVSFYNNEISEKSEIFDDQFSVERPDGSNFTLKIRSTKLEDSAMYFCASTDVRTGATPGYFGPGTRLLVL.

This rearrangement joins TRBV14 to TRBJ2-3, with 9 nucleotides matching TRBD2. Germline V gene lookup returns CDR1 SGHDN and CDR2 FVKESK. This CDR3 region has 16 residues. The V and J ends lost 4 bases and 2 bases, in that order; junction bases with no gene match: 7. The CDR3 reads CASSPETSGHTDTQYF. The CDR3 nucleotides read TGTGCCAGCAGCCCAGAGACTAGCGGTCACACAGATACGCAGTATTTT.

This clone was detected only a few times. This sequence joins TRBV6-5 and TRBJ2-5, with 8 positions matching TRBD1. The J call is doubtful: the DNA matches TRBJ2-7 better. This CDR3 spans 15 amino acids. Per germline, CDR1 MNHEY and CDR2 SVGAGI. CDR3 DNA sequence: TGTGCCAGCAGCCCCGGGACAGGTGAGACCTACGAGCAGTACTTC. Protein sequence: CASSPGTGETYEQYF.

The chain recombines TRBV28 with TRBJ2-7; 12 nucleotides agree with TRBD2. The germline V gene encodes CDR1 MDHEN and CDR2 SYDVKM. The CDR3 is 16 amino acids. V lost 5 bases, J lost 0 bases, and 5 bases stayed unmatched. The CDR3 loop reads CASSLGLAGISYEQYF. CDR3 sequence (DNA): TGTGCCAGCAGTCTCGGACTAGCGGGGATCTCCTACGAGCAGTACTTC.

The V and J genes are TRBV25-1 and TRBJ1-1; TRBD1 matches 7 bases. Trimming took 7 bases from V and 0 from J; bases not matched to a gene: 5. The CDR3 totals 14 residues. Germline CDR1 reads MGHDK; CDR2 reads SYGVNS. The CDR3 is CASTKTGLNTEAFF. The CDR3 DNA reads TGTGCCAGCACCAAGACAGGGCTGAACACTGAAGCTTTCTTT.

The V call is TRBV6-1, the J call TRBJ2-7; no reliable D call. V lost 7 bases and J 3 bases, leaving 10 bases between the germline ends. CDR3 length: 12 amino acids. Germline V gene data show CDR1 as MNHNS and CDR2 as SASEGT. The CDR3 sequence is CASKRDNYEQYF. In DNA form, the CDR3 reads TGTGCCAGCAAAAGAGACAACTACGAGCAGTACTTC.